These T cell receptor beta chains were read from a single sample in a study of graft-versus-host responses after intestinal transplantation. Data came from immunoSEQ multiplex PCR; TCRdb stores just in-frame clones and leaves some out. The table includes roughly 120,000 clones, about 95% detected once. The antigens of these receptors remain unknown. The sample was unstimulated CD8+ T cells sorted from spleen or lymph node cells, taken before intestinal transplant. Receptors originate from a human donor who received an intestinal transplant. CDR3s include the opening cysteine and the closing phenylalanine or tryptophan. D genes are given only for firm matches. Rows give clone size only sometimes, using once, few, many, or a class for an expanded clone.

v_call: TRBV5-1; clone_size: .; j_call: TRBJ1-1; d_call: .; cdr3_nt: TGCGCCAGCAGCTTGGCACGGGGTGGCACTGAAGCTTTCTTT; cdr3_aa: CASSLARGGTEAFF
v_call: TRBV9; clone_size: once; j_call: TRBJ2-2; d_call: TRBD2; cdr3_nt: TGTGCCAGCAGCCTAACTTCAAAGGAACGGCGGGAGGGCCCGAACACCGGGGAGCTGTTTTTT; cdr3_aa: CASSLTSKERREGPNTGELFF
v_call: TRBV7-7; clone_size: .; j_call: TRBJ1-5; d_call: .; cdr3_nt: TGTGCTAGCAGCTTATTCAGGGGTCAGCCCCAGCATTTT; cdr3_aa: CASSLFRGQPQHF
v_call: TRBV19; clone_size: .; j_call: TRBJ1-2; d_call: .; cdr3_nt: TGTGCCAGTAGTATGAGCACCCCCTATGGCTACACCTTC; cdr3_aa: CASSMSTPYGYTF
v_call: TRBV7-3; clone_size: .; j_call: TRBJ2-1; d_call: TRBD1; cdr3_nt: TGTGCCAGCAGCTTAACCGGGACAGGGCAATATCGTGAGCAGTTCTTC; cdr3_aa: CASSLTGTGQYREQFF
v_call: TRBV7-9; clone_size: once; j_call: TRBJ1-2; d_call: .; cdr3_nt: TGTGCCAGCAGCTTACCCCTGAGAGCTAACTATGGCTACACCTTC; cdr3_aa: CASSLPLRANYGYTF
v_call: TRBV9; clone_size: .; j_call: TRBJ2-3; d_call: .; cdr3_nt: TGTGCCAGCAGCCCACGGGGAGATACGCAGTATTTT; cdr3_aa: CASSPRGDTQYF
v_call: TRBV11-2; clone_size: .; j_call: TRBJ2-3; d_call: TRBD2; cdr3_nt: TGTGCCAGCAGGGCGACTAGCGGGTTCCCAGATACGCAGTATTTT; cdr3_aa: CASRATSGFPDTQYF
v_call: TRBV19; clone_size: .; j_call: TRBJ2-1; d_call: TRBD2; cdr3_nt: TGTGCCAGTAGTCCTCTCGCTGTAGCGGGAGTCGGTAATGAGCAGTTCTTC; cdr3_aa: CASSPLAVAGVGNEQFF
v_call: TRBV30; clone_size: .; j_call: TRBJ2-4; d_call: .; cdr3_nt: TGTGCCTGGAGTTCCCTAATGGGGGACATTCAGTACTTC; cdr3_aa: CAWSSLMGDIQYF
v_call: TRBV7-7; clone_size: .; j_call: TRBJ2-1; d_call: .; cdr3_nt: TGTGCCAGCAGCTTAAATGCGGGTGAGAGGGAGCAGTTCTTC; cdr3_aa: CASSLNAGEREQFF
v_call: TRBV4-1; clone_size: .; j_call: TRBJ2-1; d_call: TRBD1; cdr3_nt: TGCGCCAGCAGCCAAGAAGGGACAGGGCCGTACAATGAGCAGTTCTTC; cdr3_aa: CASSQEGTGPYNEQFF
v_call: TRBV15; clone_size: .; j_call: TRBJ1-1; d_call: TRBD1; cdr3_nt: TGTGCCACCAGCGACAGGGGGCTAGACACTGAAGCTTTCTTT; cdr3_aa: CATSDRGLDTEAFF
v_call: TRBV28; clone_size: once; j_call: TRBJ2-7; d_call: TRBD2; cdr3_nt: TGTGCCAGCAGCCTTCTAGCGGGAGGATCCTACGAGCAGTACTTC; cdr3_aa: CASSLLAGGSYEQYF
v_call: TRBV6-5; clone_size: .; j_call: TRBJ1-1; d_call: TRBD1; cdr3_nt: TGTGCCAGCAGCCAGGGGGAGGGGGCAGGCACTGAAGCTTTCTTT; cdr3_aa: CASSQGEGAGTEAFF
v_call: TRBV9; clone_size: .; j_call: TRBJ2-2; d_call: .; cdr3_nt: TGTGCCAGCAGCGTAGGCGGGGGCCAGAACACCGGGGAGCTGTTTTTT; cdr3_aa: CASSVGGGQNTGELFF
v_call: TRBV27; clone_size: .; j_call: TRBJ2-1; d_call: TRBD2; cdr3_nt: TGTGCCAGCAGACTAGCGGCCTACAATGAGCAGTTCTTC; cdr3_aa: CASRLAAYNEQFF
v_call: TRBV27; clone_size: .; j_call: TRBJ2-7; d_call: TRBD2; cdr3_nt: TGTGCCAGCAGTCCACCGGGACTAGCGTACTACGAGCAGTACTTC; cdr3_aa: CASSPPGLAYYEQYF